This T cell receptor (beta chain) was documented in a study of cytotoxic CD8 clonotypes in ibrutinib-treated CLL. Using immunoSEQ multiplex PCR, the repertoire was profiled, and TCRdb retains in-frame clones only, with some absent. Of just over 45,000 clones listed, 55% to 80% are singletons. V lost 3 bases, J lost 2 bases, and 17 bases lay in between. This CDR3 region has 16 residues. This receptor was taken from a human donor with chronic lymphocytic leukemia. The sample in question was PBMCs, obtained after 12 months of ibrutinib treatment. The chain has TRBV23-1 and TRBJ2-7; the D call may be TRBD1 or TRBD2 (5 bases each). TRBV23-1 is an ORF; its function is uncertain. In nucleotides, the CDR3 is TGCGCCAGCAGTCACGGTGTGACGGGGACCCCCTACGAGCAGTACTTC. It codes for CASSHGVTGTPYEQYF.